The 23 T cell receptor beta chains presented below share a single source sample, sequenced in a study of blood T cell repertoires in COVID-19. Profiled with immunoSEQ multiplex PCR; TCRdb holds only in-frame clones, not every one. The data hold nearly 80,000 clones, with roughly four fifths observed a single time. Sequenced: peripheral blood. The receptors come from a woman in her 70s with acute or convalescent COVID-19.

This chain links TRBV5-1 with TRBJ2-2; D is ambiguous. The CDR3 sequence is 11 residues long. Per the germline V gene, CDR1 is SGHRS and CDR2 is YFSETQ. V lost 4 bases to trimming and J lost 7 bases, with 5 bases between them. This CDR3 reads CASSLNGELFF. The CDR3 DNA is TGCGCCAGCAGCCTAAACGGGGAGCTGTTTTTT.

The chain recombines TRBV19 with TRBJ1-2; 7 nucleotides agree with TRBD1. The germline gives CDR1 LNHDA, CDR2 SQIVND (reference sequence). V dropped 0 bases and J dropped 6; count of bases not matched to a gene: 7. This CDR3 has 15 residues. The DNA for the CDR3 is TGTGCCAGTAGTATAGACCCGACAGGGATCAATGGCTACACCTTC. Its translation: CASSIDPTGINGYTF.

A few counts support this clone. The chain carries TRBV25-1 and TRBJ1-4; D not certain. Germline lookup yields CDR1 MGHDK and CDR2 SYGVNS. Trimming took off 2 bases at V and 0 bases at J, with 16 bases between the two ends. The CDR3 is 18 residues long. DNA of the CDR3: TGTGCCAGCAGTGAAACCCGCGGAGGGCCTTCAACTAATGAAAAACTGTTTTTT. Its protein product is CASSETRGGPSTNEKLFF.

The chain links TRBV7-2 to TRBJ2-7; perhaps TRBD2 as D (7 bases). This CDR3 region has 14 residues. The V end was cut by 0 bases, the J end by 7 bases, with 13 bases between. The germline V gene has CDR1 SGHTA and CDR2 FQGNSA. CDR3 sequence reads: CASSLAGGAWEQYF. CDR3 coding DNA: TGTGCCAGCAGCTTAGCTGGGGGGGCTTGGGAGCAGTACTTC.

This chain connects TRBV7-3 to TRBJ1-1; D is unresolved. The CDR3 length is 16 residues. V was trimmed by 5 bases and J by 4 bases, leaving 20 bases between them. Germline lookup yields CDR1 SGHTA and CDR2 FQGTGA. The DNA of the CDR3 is TGTGCCAGCAGCCCCTGGCACACGGGGTTGGTCACTGAAGCTTTCTTT. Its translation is CASSPWHTGLVTEAFF.

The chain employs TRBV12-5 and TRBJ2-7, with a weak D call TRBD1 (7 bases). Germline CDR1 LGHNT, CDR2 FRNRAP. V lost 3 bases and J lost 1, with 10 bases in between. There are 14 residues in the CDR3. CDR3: CASGFAGGSYEQYF. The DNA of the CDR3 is TGTGCTAGTGGTTTCGCAGGGGGGTCCTACGAGCAGTACTTC.

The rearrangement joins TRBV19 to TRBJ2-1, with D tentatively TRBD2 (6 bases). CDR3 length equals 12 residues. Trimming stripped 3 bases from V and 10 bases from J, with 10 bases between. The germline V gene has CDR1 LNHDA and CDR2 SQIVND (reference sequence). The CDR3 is CASSMGEEEQFF. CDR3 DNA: TGTGCCAGTAGTATGGGGGAGGAGGAGCAGTTCTTC.

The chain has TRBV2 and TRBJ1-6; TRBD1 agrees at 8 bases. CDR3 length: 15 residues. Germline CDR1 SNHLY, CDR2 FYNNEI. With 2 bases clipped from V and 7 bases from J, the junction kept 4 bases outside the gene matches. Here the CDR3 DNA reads TGTGCCAGCAGTGAATCTCACAGGGGGAATTCACCCCTCCACTTT. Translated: CASSESHRGNSPLHF.

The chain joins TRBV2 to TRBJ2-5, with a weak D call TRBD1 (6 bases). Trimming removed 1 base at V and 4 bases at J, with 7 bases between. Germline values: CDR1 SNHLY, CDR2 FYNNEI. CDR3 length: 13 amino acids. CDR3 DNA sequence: TGTGCCAGCAGTGAAGTCAGGGGAGAGACCCAGTACTTC. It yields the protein CASSEVRGETQYF.

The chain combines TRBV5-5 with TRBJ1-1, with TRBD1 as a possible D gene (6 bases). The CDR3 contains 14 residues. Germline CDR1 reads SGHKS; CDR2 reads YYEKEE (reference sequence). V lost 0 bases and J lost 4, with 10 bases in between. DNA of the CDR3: TGTGCCAGCAGCTTGGTACAGGGCGTCACTGAAGCTTTCTTT. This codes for CASSLVQGVTEAFF.

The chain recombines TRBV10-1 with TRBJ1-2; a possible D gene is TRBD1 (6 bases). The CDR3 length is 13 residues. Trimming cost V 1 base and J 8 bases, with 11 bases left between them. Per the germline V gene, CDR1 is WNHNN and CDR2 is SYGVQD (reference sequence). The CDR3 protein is CASSEYRADGYTF. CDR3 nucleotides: TGCGCCAGCAGTGAGTACAGGGCGGACGGCTACACCTTC.

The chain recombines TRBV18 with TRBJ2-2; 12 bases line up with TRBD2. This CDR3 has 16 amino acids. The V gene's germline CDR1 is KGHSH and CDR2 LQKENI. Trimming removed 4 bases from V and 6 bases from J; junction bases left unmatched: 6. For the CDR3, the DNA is TGTGCCAGCTCACTCGGACTAGCGGGATTATCCGGGGAGCTGTTTTTT. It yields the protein CASSLGLAGLSGELFF. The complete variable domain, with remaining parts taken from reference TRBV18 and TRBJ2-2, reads NAGVMQNPRHLVRRRGQEARLRCSPMKGHSHVYWYRQLPEEGLKFMVYLQKENIIDESGMPKERFSAEFPKEGPSILRIQQVVRGDSAAYFCASSLGLAGLSGELFFGEGSRLTVL.

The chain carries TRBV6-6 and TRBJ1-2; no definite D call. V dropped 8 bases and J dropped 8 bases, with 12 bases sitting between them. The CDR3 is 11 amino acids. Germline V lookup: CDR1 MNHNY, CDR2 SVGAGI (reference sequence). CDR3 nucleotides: TGTGCCAGCGGAGAGGGTCTCGGCTACACCTTC. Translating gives CASGEGLGYTF.

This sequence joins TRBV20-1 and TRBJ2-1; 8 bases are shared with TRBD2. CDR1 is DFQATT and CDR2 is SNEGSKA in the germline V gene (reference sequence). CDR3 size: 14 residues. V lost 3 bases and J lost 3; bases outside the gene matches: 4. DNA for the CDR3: TGCAGTGCTAGTCGGGAGGGGATCTACAATGAGCAGTTCTTC. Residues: CSASREGIYNEQFF.

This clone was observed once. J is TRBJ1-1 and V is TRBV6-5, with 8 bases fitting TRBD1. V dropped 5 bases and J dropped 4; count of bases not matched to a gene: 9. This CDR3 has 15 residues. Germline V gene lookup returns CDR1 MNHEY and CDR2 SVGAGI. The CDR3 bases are TGTGCCAGCAGTAGAGACAGGGGTGGAAGCACTGAAGCTTTCTTT. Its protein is CASSRDRGGSTEAFF.

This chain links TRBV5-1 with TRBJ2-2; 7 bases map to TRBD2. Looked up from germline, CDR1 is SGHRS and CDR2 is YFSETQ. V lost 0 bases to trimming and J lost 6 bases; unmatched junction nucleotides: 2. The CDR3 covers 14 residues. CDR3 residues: CASSLAGRAGELFF. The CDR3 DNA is TGCGCCAGCAGCTTGGCTGGGAGGGCCGGGGAGCTGTTTTTT. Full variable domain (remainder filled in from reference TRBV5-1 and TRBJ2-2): KAGVTQTPRYLIKTRGQQVTLSCSPISGHRSVSWYQQTPGQGLQFLFEYFSETQRNKGNFPGRFSGRQFSNSRSEMNVSTLELGDSALYLCASSLAGRAGELFFGEGSRLTVL.

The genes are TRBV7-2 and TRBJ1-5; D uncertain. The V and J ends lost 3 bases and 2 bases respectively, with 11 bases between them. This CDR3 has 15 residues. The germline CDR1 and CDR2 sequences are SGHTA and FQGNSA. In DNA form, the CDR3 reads TGTGCCAGCAGCTTGGCGGGAGTCGGCAATCAGCCCCAGCATTTT. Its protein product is CASSLAGVGNQPQHF.

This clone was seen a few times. The CDR3 DNA follows: TGTGCCAGTAGCTGGGACTCCCGCTCGTATAGCAATCAGCCCCAGCATTTT. As protein: CASSWDSRSYSNQPQHF. V and J are TRBV19 and TRBJ1-5, with a tentative D call TRBD1 (5 bases). From germline, CDR1 is LNHDA and CDR2 SQIVND (reference sequence). This CDR3 is built from 17 residues. V shed 6 bases and J shed 0 bases, with 18 bases lying between them.

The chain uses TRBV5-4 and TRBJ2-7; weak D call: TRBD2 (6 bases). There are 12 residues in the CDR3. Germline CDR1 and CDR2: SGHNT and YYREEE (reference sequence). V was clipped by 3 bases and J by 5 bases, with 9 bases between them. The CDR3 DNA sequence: TGTGCCAGCAGCTGGGGGGAGAACGAGCAGTACTTC. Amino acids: CASSWGENEQYF.

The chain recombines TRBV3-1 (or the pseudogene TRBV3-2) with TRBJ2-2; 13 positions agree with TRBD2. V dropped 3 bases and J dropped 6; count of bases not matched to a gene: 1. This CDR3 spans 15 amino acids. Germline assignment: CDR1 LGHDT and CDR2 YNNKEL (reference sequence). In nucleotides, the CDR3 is TGTGCCAGCAGCCACGGGACTAGCGGGGCCGGGGAGCTGTTTTTT. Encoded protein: CASSHGTSGAGELFF.

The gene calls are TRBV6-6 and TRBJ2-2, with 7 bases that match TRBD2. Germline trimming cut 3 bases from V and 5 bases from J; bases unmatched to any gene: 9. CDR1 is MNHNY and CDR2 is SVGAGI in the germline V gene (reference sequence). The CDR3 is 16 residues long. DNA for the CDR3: TGTGCCAGCAGTTATTTATCGGGAGGAAGGACCGGGGAGCTGTTTTTT. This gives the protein CASSYLSGGRTGELFF.

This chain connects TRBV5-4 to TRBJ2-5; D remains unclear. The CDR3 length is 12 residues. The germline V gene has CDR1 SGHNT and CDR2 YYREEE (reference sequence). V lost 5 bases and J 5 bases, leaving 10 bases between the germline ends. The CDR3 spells CASSWAKETQYF. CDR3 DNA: TGTGCCAGCAGTTGGGCTAAGGAGACCCAGTACTTC.

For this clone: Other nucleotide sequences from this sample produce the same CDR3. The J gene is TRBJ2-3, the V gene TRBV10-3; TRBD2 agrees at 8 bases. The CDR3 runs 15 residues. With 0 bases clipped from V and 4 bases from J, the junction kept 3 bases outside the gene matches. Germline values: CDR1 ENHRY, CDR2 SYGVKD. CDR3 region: CAISESSGKSDTQYF. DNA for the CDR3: TGTGCCATCAGTGAGTCTAGCGGGAAATCAGATACGCAGTATTTT.